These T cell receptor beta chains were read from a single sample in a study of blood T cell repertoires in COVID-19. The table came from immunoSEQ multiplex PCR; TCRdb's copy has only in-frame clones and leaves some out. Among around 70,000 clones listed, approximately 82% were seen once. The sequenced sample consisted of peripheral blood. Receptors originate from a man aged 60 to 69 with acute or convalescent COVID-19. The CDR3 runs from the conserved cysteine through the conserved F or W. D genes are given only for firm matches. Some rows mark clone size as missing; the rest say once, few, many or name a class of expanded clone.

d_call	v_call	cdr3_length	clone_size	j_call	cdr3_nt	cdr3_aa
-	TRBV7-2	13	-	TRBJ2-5	TGTGCCAGCGATCCGGGGTACCAAGAGACCCAGTACTTC	CASDPGYQETQYF
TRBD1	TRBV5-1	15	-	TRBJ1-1	TGCGCCAGTGGACAGGGAGTCAGGATGAACACTGAAGCTTTCTTT	CASGQGVRMNTEAFF
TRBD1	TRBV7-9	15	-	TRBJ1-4	TGTGCCAGCAGCTATAACAGGGGGCGGCGAGAAAAACTGTTTTTT	CASSYNRGRREKLFF
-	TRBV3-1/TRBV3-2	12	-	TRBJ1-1	TGTGCCAGCAGCCAGACAGACACTGAAGCTTTCTTT	CASSQTDTEAFF
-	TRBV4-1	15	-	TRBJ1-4	TGCGCCAGCAGCTCACCGGGACAAGGGAATGAAAAACTGTTTTTT	CASSSPGQGNEKLFF
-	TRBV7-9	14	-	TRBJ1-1	TGTGCCAGCAGCTTTTTCACGGTTCGGACTGAAGCTTTCTTT	CASSFFTVRTEAFF
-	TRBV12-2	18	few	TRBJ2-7	TGTGCAAGTCGCTTATGGCCGCTTAGATGGGACAGCGATTACGAGCAGTACTTC	CASRLWPLRWDSDYEQYF
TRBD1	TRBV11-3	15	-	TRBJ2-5	TGTGCCAGCAGCCTTACTACAGGGGCCGGGGAGACCCAGTACTTC	CASSLTTGAGETQYF
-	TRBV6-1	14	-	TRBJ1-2	TGTGCCAGCAGTGAAGCCTGGGGAGGGGGTGGCTACACCTTC	CASSEAWGGGGYTF
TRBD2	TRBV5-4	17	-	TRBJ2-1	TGTGCCAGCGGGGGTAGCGGGGCTAGGGGCTCCTACAATGAGCAGTTCTTC	CASGGSGARGSYNEQFF
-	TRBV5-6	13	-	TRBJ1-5	TGTGCCAGCAGCTTAGGGGGATGGCAGCCCCAGCATTTT	CASSLGGWQPQHF
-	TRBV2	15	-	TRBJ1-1	TGTGCCAGCACGACAGGACGAACAGGCGGCACTGAAGCTTTCTTT	CASTTGRTGGTEAFF
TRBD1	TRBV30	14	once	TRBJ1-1	TGTGCCTGGAGTGTTGGTAGGGGGCTACCTGAAGCTTTCTTT	CAWSVGRGLPEAFF
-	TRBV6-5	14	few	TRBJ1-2	TGTGCCAGCAGTTACTCATCCAGGGAGGGCGGCTACACCTTC	CASSYSSREGGYTF
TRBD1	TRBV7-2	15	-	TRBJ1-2	TGTGCCAGCAGCTTCCCGGGACAGGGAAGGAAGGGCTACACCTTC	CASSFPGQGRKGYTF
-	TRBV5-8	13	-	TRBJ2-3	TGTGCCAGCAGCCCTGACGGAGCGGATACGCAGTATTTT	CASSPDGADTQYF
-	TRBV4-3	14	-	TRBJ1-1	TGCGCCAGCAGCCAAGATGGCTTGAACACTGAAGCTTTCTTT	CASSQDGLNTEAFF
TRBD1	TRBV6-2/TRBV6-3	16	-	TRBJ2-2	TGTGCCAGCAGCCCCACGAGGGGGCGGTTGACCGGGGAGCTGTTTTTT	CASSPTRGRLTGELFF
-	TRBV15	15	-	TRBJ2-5	TGTGCCACCAGCAGAGAAAAGGACAAGGGTTGGACCCAGTACTTC	CATSREKDKGWTQYF
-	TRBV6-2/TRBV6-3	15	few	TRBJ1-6	TGTGCCAGCAGTTACAGTCGACAGGTCGGCTCACCCCTCCACTTT	CASSYSRQVGSPLHF
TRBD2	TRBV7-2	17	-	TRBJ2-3	TGTGCCAGCAGCTTTAGGTCTTTAGCGGGGGGGGCAGATACGCAGTATTTT	CASSFRSLAGGADTQYF
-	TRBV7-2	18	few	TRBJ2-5	TGTGCCAGCAGCTTAGCCCGAAAGCTGGGGCCTGGGCAAGAGACCCAGTACTTC	CASSLARKLGPGQETQYF
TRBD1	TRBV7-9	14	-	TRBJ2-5	TGTGCCAGCAGCCCGACAGGGACCCAAGAGACCCAGTACTTC	CASSPTGTQETQYF
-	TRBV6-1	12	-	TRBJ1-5	TGTGCCAGCAGTGACCCGAATCAGCCCCAGCATTTT	CASSDPNQPQHF
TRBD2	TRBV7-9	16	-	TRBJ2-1	TGTGCCAGCAGCTCATTAGCGGGGGCGCTATACAATGAGCAGTTCTTC	CASSSLAGALYNEQFF
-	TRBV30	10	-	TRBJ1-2	TGTGCCTACAGGGTAGGAGGCTACACCTTC	CAYRVGGYTF
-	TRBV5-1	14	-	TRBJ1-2	TGCGCCAGCAGCTACCGTTGGGGGACATCTGGCTACACCTTC	CASSYRWGTSGYTF
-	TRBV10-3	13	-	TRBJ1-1	TGTGCCATCAGCCGGGACACTACTTCTGAAGCTTTCTTT	CAISRDTTSEAFF
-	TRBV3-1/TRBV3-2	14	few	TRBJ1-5	TGTGCCAGCAGCCAAGGCGGGGAACATCAGCCCCAGCATTTT	CASSQGGEHQPQHF
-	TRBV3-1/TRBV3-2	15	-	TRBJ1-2	TGTGCCAGCAGCCAAGCACCTGGCACGGCGGATGGCTACACCTTC	CASSQAPGTADGYTF
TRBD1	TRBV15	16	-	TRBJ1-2	TGTGCCACCAGCAGTTTTTACAGGGGTGGGGACTATGGCTACACCTTC	CATSSFYRGGDYGYTF
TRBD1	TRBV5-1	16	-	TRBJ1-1	TGCGCCAGCAGCTTGGCCTGGGACAGGGGGCACACTGAAGCTTTCTTT	CASSLAWDRGHTEAFF
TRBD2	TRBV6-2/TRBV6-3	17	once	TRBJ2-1	TGTGCCAGCAGTTACTCGATAGCGGGTAGCTCCTACAATGAGCAGTTCTTC	CASSYSIAGSSYNEQFF
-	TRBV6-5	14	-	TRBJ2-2	TGTGCCAGCACGCAGGGGTTCAACACCGGGGAGCTGTTTTTT	CASTQGFNTGELFF
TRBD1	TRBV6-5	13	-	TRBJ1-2	TGTGCCAGCAGTTCAACAGGGGTGTATGGCTACACCTTC	CASSSTGVYGYTF
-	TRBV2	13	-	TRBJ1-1	TGTGCCAGCAGTGTCGGTATGAACACTGAAGCTTTCTTT	CASSVGMNTEAFF
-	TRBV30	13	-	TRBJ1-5	TGTGCCTGGAGTGTCTCAGCGGGTCAGCCCCAGCATTTT	CAWSVSAGQPQHF
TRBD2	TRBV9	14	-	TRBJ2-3	TGTGCCAGCAGCTCGGGACTAGCAGCCGATACGCAGTATTTT	CASSSGLAADTQYF
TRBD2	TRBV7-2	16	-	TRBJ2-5	TGTGCCAGCAGCAGATACGCGGGACTAGAAGTCGGGACCCAGTACTTC	CASSRYAGLEVGTQYF
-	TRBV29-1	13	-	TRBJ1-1	TGCAGCGTTGGCAAGGACACCTACACTGAAGCTTTCTTT	CSVGKDTYTEAFF
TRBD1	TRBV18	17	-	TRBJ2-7	TGTGCCAGCTCACCATACCGGGACAGGCGCCCCTCGAGCGAGCAGTACTTC	CASSPYRDRRPSSEQYF
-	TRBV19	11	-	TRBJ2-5	TGTGCCAGTATGAGCGGGGAGACCCAGTACTTC	CASMSGETQYF
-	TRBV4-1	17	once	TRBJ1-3	TGCGCCAGCAGCCTTGGTAGGGGCCGGAGCTCTGGAAACACCATATATTTT	CASSLGRGRSSGNTIYF
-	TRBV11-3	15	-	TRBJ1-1	TGTGCCAGCAGCTTGGACACCGGTAAGGACACTGAAGCTTTCTTT	CASSLDTGKDTEAFF
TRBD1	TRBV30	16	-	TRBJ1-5	TGTGCCTGGAGTAGAGGACAGGGGACGGAGAATCAGCCCCAGCATTTT	CAWSRGQGTENQPQHF
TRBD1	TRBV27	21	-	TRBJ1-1	TGTGCCAGCAGTTTATACTCCCAGGGGACAGGAGGCACACCTTTGAACACTGAAGCTTTCTTT	CASSLYSQGTGGTPLNTEAFF
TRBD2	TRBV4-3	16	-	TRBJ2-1	TGCGCCAGCAGCCAAGATATTCCGGGGGGGCTTAATGAGCAGTTCTTC	CASSQDIPGGLNEQFF
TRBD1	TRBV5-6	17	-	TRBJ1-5	TGTGCCAGCAGCTTACACCGGGACAGGGGGCGCAATCAGCCCCAGCATTTT	CASSLHRDRGRNQPQHF
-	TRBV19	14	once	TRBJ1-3	TGTGCCAGTAGTCAGGGGATATCTGGAAACACCATATATTTT	CASSQGISGNTIYF
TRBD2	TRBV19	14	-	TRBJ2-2	TGTGCCTCCGGGGGGGCAGGGTTTGCCGGGGAGCTGTTTTTT	CASGGAGFAGELFF
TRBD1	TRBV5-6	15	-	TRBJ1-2	TGTGCCAGCAGTCGGGACAGGTTAGCTAACTATGGCTACACCTTC	CASSRDRLANYGYTF
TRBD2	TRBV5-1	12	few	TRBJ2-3	TGCGCCAGCAGTTCGGGGGGAGATACGCAGTATTTT	CASSSGGDTQYF
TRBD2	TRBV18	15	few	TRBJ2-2	TGTGCCAGCTCACCCGGCGGGGGAGGCACCGGGGAGCTGTTTTTT	CASSPGGGGTGELFF
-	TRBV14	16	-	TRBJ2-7	TGTGCCAGCAGCCAAGATAGCTTCAGGACTGCCTACGAGCAGTACTTC	CASSQDSFRTAYEQYF